This TCR beta chain originates from a study of T-cell reconstitution after alpha-beta-depleted transplantation in children. Unique molecular identifiers featured in how the TCRbeta library was prepared. TCRdb analysed the PCR reads with MiXCR anew, one entry per CDR3 protein. The sample has about 830,000 distinct CDR3 sequences, around 15% seen once; the top ten hold approximately 5%. On this clonotype itself: The target antigen is unknown.

CDR1 and CDR2 (germline): LGHDT, YNNKEL (reference sequence). This CDR3 has 15 residues. The ends were cut back, 4 bases at V and 0 bases at J, with 10 bases in the middle. Study results and limitations: Most T-cell counts and diversity one year after the transplant came from T cells that were newly produced.

Sample: PBMCs, mostly from graft donor cells, taken 360 days after TCRalphabeta/CD19-depleted stem cell transplant. The chain is built from TRBV3-1 and TRBJ1-3, with D unclear. This TCR came from a male patient younger than 18 who had a stem cell transplant for acute lymphoblastic leukemia, so the T cells may come from the graft donor. CDR3 nucleotides: TGTGCCAGCAGCCGAACGGTGAGCTCTGGAAACACCATATATTTT. Translating gives CASSRTVSSGNTIYF.